Described below is a single T cell receptor (beta chain) sequence and its context. Antigen unknown. Broader study findings: Tumor memory CD4+ T cell TCR gene usage clustered with blood and lymph node memory CD4+ cells and lymph node naive CD4+ cells. The larger-cohort validation was restricted to a single TCR beta V-J rearrangement rather than whole repertoires.

The CDR3 length is 17 residues. In germline, CDR1 is SGHDT, CDR2 YYEEEE. Trimming removed 0 bases at V and 0 bases at J, with 15 bases between. After constant-region reverse-primer amplification, full-length variable regions underwent semi-nested PCR with Nested Universal Primer A. TCRdb re-derived calls from the 5' RACE reads in MiXCR, one entry per CDR3 protein. The sample carries about 43,000 distinct CDR3 sequences, around 30% recorded once. The rearrangement links TRBV5-6 to TRBJ2-5, with D perhaps TRBD1 (5 bases). The receptor's source is a female donor with breast cancer. Sequencing input: memory CD4+ T cells sorted from a lymph node. Documented subset: memory CD4+ T cells, CD4+CD45RO+CD25-. Here the CDR3 DNA reads TGTGCCAGCAGCTTGGCCGTAGACAGCCCCTACCAAGAGACCCAGTACTTC. The encoded protein is CASSLAVDSPYQETQYF.